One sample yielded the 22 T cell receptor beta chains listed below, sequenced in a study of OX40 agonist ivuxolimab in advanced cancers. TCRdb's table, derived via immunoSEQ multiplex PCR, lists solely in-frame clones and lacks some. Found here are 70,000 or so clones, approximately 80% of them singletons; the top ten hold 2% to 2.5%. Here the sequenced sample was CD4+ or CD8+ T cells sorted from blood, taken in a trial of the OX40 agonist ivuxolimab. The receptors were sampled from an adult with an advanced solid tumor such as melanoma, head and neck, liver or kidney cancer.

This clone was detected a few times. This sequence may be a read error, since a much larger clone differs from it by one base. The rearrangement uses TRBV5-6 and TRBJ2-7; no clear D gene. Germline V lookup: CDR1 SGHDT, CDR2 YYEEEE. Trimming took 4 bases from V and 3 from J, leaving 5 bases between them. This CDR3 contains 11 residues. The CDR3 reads CASSVGYEQYF. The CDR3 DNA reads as TGTGCCAGCAGCGTAGGCTACGAGCAGTACTTC.

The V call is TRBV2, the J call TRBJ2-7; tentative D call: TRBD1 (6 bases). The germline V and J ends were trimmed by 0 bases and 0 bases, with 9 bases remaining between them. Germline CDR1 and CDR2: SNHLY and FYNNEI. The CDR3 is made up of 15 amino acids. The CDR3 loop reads CASSEAGHFSYEQYF. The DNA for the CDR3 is TGTGCCAGCAGTGAAGCGGGACACTTCTCCTACGAGCAGTACTTC.

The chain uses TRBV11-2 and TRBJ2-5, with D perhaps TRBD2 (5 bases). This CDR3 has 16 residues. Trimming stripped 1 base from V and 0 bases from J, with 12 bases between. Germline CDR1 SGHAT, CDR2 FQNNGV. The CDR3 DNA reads TGTGCCAGCAGCTTAGCCCTGAGAGGGAACCAAGAGACCCAGTACTTC. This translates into CASSLALRGNQETQYF.

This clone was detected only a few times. The DNA for the CDR3 is TGCAGCGTTCGCGGACAGGCGAACACCGGGGAGCTGTTTTTT. It yields the protein CSVRGQANTGELFF. The genes are TRBV29-1 and TRBJ2-2; the match to TRBD1 covers 7 bases. In germline, CDR1 is SQVTM, CDR2 ANQGSEA. With 5 bases clipped from V and 0 bases from J, the junction kept 3 bases outside the gene matches. The CDR3 runs to 14 residues.

In DNA, the CDR3 is TGTGCCTGGAGTTTAACAGGCTACGAGCAGTACTTC. It specifies CAWSLTGYEQYF. The chain couples TRBV30 to TRBJ2-7; a weak D match, TRBD1 (5 bases). The CDR3 is 12 residues long. The V end was cut by 2 bases, the J end by 3 bases, with 8 bases between. CDR1 is GTSNPN, CDR2 SVGIG, per germline (reference sequence).

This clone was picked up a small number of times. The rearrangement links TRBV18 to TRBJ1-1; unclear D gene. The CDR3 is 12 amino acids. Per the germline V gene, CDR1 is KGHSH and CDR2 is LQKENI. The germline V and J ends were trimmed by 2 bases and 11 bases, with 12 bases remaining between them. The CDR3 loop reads CASSPDILEAFF. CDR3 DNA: TGTGCCAGCTCACCAGACATCTTGGAGGCTTTCTTT.

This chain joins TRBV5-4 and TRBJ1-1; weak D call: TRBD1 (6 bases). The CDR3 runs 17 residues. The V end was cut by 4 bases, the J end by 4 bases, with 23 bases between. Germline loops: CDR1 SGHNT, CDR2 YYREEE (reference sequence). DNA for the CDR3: TGTGCCAGCAGCCCCGGGCCGGGGGGCGTCTGGATCACTGAAGCTTTCTTT. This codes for CASSPGPGGVWITEAFF.

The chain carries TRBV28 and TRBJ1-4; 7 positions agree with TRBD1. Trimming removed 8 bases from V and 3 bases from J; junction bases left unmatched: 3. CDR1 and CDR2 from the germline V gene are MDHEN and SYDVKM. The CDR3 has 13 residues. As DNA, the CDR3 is TGTGCCAGCCGGACAGGCGCTAATGAAAAACTGTTTTTT. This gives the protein CASRTGANEKLFF.

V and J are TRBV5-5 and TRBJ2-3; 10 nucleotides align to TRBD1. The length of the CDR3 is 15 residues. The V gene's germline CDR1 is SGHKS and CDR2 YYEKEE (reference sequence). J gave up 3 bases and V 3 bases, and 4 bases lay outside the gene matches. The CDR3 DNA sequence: TGTGCCAGCAGCTCGGGACAGGGGACGACAGATACGCAGTATTTT. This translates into CASSSGQGTTDTQYF.

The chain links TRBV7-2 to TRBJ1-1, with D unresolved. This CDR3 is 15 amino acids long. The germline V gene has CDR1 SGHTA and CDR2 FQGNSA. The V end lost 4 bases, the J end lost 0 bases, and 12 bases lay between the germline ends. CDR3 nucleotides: TGTGCCAGCAGCTACATGATGGGGATGAACACTGAAGCTTTCTTT. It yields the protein CASSYMMGMNTEAFF.

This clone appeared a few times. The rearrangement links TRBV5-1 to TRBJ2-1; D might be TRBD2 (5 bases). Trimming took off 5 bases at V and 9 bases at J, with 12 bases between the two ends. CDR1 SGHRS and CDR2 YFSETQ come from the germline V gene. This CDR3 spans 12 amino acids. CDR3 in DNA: TGCGCCAGCAGTGAGCCCGGAGGTGAGCAGTTCTTC. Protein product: CASSEPGGEQFF.

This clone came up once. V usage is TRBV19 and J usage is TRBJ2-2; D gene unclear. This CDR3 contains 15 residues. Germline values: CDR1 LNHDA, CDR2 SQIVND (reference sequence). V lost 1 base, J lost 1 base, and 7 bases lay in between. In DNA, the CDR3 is TGTGCCAGTAGTATAGGGGTCCTGAACACCGGGGAGCTGTTTTTT. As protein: CASSIGVLNTGELFF.

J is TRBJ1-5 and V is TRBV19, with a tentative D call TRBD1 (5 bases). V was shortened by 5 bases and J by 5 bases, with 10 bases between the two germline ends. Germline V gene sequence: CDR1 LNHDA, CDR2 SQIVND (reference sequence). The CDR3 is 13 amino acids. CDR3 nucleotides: TGTGCCAGTAGTGAAGGGGATCATCAGCCCCAGCATTTT. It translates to CASSEGDHQPQHF.

CDR3 in amino acids: CASRVGWVDNEQFF. CDR3 nucleotide sequence: TGTGCCAGCAGGGTAGGGTGGGTCGACAATGAGCAGTTCTTC. The rearrangement uses TRBV2 and TRBJ2-1; D not certain. From germline, CDR1 is SNHLY and CDR2 FYNNEI. The V gene lost 6 bases and the J gene lost 5 bases, with 14 bases spanning the gap. The CDR3 is 14 amino acids.

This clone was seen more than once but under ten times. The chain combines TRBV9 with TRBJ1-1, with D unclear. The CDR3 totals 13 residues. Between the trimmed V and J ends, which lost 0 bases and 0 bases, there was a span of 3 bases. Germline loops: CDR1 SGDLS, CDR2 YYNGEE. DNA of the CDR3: TGTGCCAGCAGCGTAGATTTGAACACTGAAGCTTTCTTT. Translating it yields CASSVDLNTEAFF.

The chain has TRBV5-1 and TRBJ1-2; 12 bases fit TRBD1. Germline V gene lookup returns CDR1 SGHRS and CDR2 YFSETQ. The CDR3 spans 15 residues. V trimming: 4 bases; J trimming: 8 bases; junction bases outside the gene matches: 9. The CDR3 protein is CASSGTGTGGRGYTF. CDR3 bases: TGCGCCAGCAGCGGGACCGGGACAGGGGGCAGAGGCTACACCTTC.

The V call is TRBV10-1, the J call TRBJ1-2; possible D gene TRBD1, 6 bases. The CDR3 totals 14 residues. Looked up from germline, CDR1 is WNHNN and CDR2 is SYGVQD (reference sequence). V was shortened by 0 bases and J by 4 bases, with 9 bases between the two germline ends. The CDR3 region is CASSESGDTYGYTF. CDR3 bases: TGCGCCAGCAGTGAGTCTGGGGACACCTATGGCTACACCTTC.

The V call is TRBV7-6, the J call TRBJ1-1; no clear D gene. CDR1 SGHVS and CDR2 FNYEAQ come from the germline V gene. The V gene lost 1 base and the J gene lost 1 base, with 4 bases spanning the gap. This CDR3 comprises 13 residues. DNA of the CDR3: TGTGCCAGCAGCTTAGAAGAGAACACTGAAGCTTTCTTT. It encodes CASSLEENTEAFF.

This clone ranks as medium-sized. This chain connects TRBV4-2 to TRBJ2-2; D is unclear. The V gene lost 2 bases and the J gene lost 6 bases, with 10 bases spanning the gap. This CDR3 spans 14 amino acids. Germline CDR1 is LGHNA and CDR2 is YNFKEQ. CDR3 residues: CASSQSAGAGELFF. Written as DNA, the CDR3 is TGTGCCAGCAGCCAATCTGCCGGCGCCGGGGAGCTGTTTTTT.

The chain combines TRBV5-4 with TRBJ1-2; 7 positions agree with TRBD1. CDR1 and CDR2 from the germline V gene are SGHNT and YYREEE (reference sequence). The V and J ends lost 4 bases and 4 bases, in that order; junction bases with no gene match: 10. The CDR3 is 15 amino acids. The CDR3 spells CASSDGTTGSYGYTF. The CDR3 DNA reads TGTGCCAGCAGCGACGGTACGACAGGGAGCTATGGCTACACCTTC.

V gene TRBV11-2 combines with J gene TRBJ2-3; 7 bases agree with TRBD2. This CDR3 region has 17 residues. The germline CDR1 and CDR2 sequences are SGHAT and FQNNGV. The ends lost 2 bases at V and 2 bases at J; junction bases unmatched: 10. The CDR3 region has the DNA TGTGCCAGCAGCTTAAAGGTGGCGGGGGTTGACACAGATACGCAGTATTTT. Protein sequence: CASSLKVAGVDTDTQYF.

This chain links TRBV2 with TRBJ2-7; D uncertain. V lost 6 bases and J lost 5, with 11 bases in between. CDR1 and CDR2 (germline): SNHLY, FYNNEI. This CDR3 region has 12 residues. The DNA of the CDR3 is TGTGCCAGCAGCTTTAGGGAACACGAGCAGTACTTC. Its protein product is CASSFREHEQYF.